The T cell receptor beta chain under discussion was sequenced for a study of shared clonotypes between healthy human individuals. The wider study: The study drew on a couple of women and a few men aged 18 to 49 as donors. Whole-study findings and limits: Sharing of clonotypes among donors was expected to vary with sequencing depth.

On this clone itself: The antigen is not known.

An even split of each subset's genomic DNA across several immunoSEQ plates was performed. Profiled with immunoSEQ multiplex PCR; TCRdb holds only in-frame clones, not every one. The sample carries some 2,000,000 clones, approximately 95% recorded once. J gave up 0 bases and V 0 bases, and 7 bases lay outside the gene matches. Per the germline V gene, CDR1 is SGHDT and CDR2 is YYEEEE. This CDR3 spans 17 amino acids. As defined, naive CD8 cells were CD45RO-negative and positively selected for CCR7, with terminally differentiated effector memory CD45RA+ cells excluded. The TCR originated in a man younger than 35 in good health. This rearrangement joins TRBV5-6 to TRBJ2-3; the match to TRBD1 covers 7 bases. Sequenced sample: naive CD8+ T cells sorted from blood. The chain's CDR3 is CASSLDFTGASTDTQYF. The CDR3 DNA reads as TGTGCCAGCAGCTTGGATTTCACAGGGGCTAGCACAGATACGCAGTATTTT.